The 3 T cell receptor beta chains below come from one sample, sequenced in a study of T cells in localized non-small cell lung cancer. Using immunoSEQ multiplex PCR, the repertoire was profiled, and TCRdb retains in-frame clones only, with some absent. The table shows around 67,000 clones, with almost 90% occurring only once. The sample was peripheral blood, taken before any cancer treatment. The source is a woman aged 35-75 years with stage I lung adenocarcinoma.

The chain combines TRBV28 with TRBJ2-5; TRBD1 or TRBD2 may be the D gene (5 bases each). From germline, CDR1 is MDHEN and CDR2 SYDVKM. The CDR3 runs 16 residues. Trimming removed 2 bases from V and 5 bases from J, with 18 bases in between. CDR3 sequence reads: CASSLKPEGSGETQYF. In DNA, the CDR3 is TGTGCCAGCAGTTTAAAACCCGAGGGGTCCGGCGAGACCCAGTACTTC.

The rearrangement links TRBV7-2 to TRBJ2-1; the match to TRBD2 covers 8 bases. Germline V lookup: CDR1 SGHTA, CDR2 FQGNSA. The CDR3 length is 16 residues. After removal of 1 base from V and 5 bases from J, the junction contained 7 bases not matched to a gene. This CDR3 reads CASSLVAGLGNNEQFF. The CDR3 region has the DNA TGTGCCAGCAGCTTAGTAGCGGGACTAGGAAACAATGAGCAGTTCTTC. Using reference TRBV7-2 and TRBJ2-1 for the parts outside the CDR3, the full variable domain is GAGVSQSPSNKVTEKGKDVELRCDPISGHTALYWYRQSLGQGLEFLIYFQGNSAPDKSGLPSDRFSAERTGGSVSTLTIQRTQQEDSAVYLCASSLVAGLGNNEQFFGPGTRLTVL.

This clone was seen a handful of times. This chain links TRBV9 with TRBJ1-1; D is ambiguous. Germline CDR1 reads SGDLS; CDR2 reads YYNGEE. Trimming removed 2 bases at V and 1 base at J, with 6 bases between. This CDR3 has 13 amino acids. CDR3 in DNA: TGTGCCAGCAGCGTGGCAGGGAACACTGAAGCTTTCTTT. Translating it yields CASSVAGNTEAFF.